These T cell receptor beta chains were read from a single sample in a study of cytomegalovirus exposure and HLA in healthy donors. Only in-frame clones appear in the TCRdb table, and some are missing; sequencing was by immunoSEQ multiplex PCR. The data show roughly 90,000 clones, with roughly 72% seen just once and about 20% held by the top ten. The sequencing input was PBMCs. The receptors were gathered from a man younger than 40 in good health and CMV-seropositive. Both conserved end residues are part of each CDR3. A D gene is named only where the DNA matches it firmly. A row's size may be missing; if present it is once, few, many or a size class.

j_call d_call cdr3_length clone_size v_call cdr3_aa cdr3_nt
TRBJ2-7 . 11 . TRBV28 CASSQNDEQYF TGTGCCAGCAGCCAGAATGACGAGCAGTACTTC
TRBJ1-3 . 19 . TRBV6-1 CASSETDGQVDISGNTIYF TGTGCCAGCAGTGAAACGGACGGACAAGTTGACATCTCTGGAAACACCATATATTTT
TRBJ1-1 . 14 . TRBV18 CASSFNRENTEAFF TGTGCCAGCTCCTTCAACAGGGAGAACACTGAAGCTTTCTTT
TRBJ2-6 . 18 . TRBV5-1 CASSPESLSPSGANVLTF TGCGCCAGCAGCCCTGAGTCCTTATCCCCCTCTGGGGCCAACGTCCTGACTTTC
TRBJ2-7 TRBD1 13 . TRBV29-1 CSVTGQGGYEQYF TGCAGCGTGACGGGACAGGGCGGCTACGAGCAGTACTTC
TRBJ2-2 TRBD2 15 once TRBV10-3 CAIPAGELSTGELFF TGTGCCATCCCAGCGGGGGAATTGAGCACCGGGGAGCTGTTTTTT
TRBJ2-7 TRBD2 15 . TRBV30 CAWSLGLAVYYEQYF TGTGCCTGGAGTTTGGGACTAGCGGTATACTACGAGCAGTACTTC
TRBJ2-5 . 13 . TRBV5-4 CASSLVYEETQYF TGTGCCAGCAGCTTGGTCTACGAAGAGACCCAGTACTTC
TRBJ2-7 TRBD2 14 . TRBV7-2 CASSLAGGREEQYF TGTGCCAGCAGCTTAGCCGGCGGGAGGGAAGAGCAGTACTTC
TRBJ2-5 TRBD1 17 . TRBV13 CASSLGLRGPVGETQYF TGTGCCAGCAGCTTAGGCCTTAGGGGGCCCGTGGGGGAGACCCAGTACTTC
TRBJ1-2 TRBD1 14 . TRBV4-1 CASSQDRDSYGYTF TGCGCCAGCAGCCAAGACCGGGACAGCTATGGCTACACCTTC
TRBJ2-7 TRBD2 15 once TRBV4-2 CASSQGPSGDYEQYF TGTGCCAGCAGCCAAGGACCCAGCGGGGACTACGAGCAGTACTTC
TRBJ2-6 TRBD1 19 once TRBV18 CASSLAGTGASSGANVLTF TGTGCCAGCTCACTTGCCGGGACAGGGGCGTCCTCTGGGGCCAACGTCCTGACTTTC
TRBJ2-3 . 11 few TRBV5-1 CASSSSDTQYF TGCGCCAGCAGCTCGTCAGATACGCAGTATTTT
TRBJ1-6 . 15 few TRBV7-6 CASSPDSSLRSPLHF TGTGCCAGCAGCCCGGACAGTAGCCTTCGGTCACCCCTCCACTTT
TRBJ2-5 . 14 . TRBV11-3 CASSLGQGGETQYF TGTGCCAGCAGCCTCGGACAGGGAGGGGAGACCCAGTACTTC
TRBJ1-5 . 16 . TRBV28 CASSPLLRAGDQPQHF TGTGCCAGCAGTCCCCTCCTCCGGGCGGGAGATCAGCCCCAGCATTTT
TRBJ1-1 TRBD1 15 once TRBV9 CASSVEGQVDTEAFF TGTGCCAGCAGCGTAGAGGGACAGGTGGACACTGAAGCTTTCTTT
TRBJ2-3 TRBD1 17 few TRBV6-1 CASSGKGDRVWADTQYF TGTGCCAGCAGTGGTAAAGGGGACAGGGTGTGGGCAGATACGCAGTATTTT
TRBJ2-1 . 16 once TRBV4-3 CASSPPPGGSSNEQFF TGCGCCAGCAGCCCTCCGCCGGGGGGCTCCTCCAATGAGCAGTTCTTC